The entry below gives a single TCR beta chain sequence along with its context. Its antigen is not known. The germline gives CDR1 MDHEN, CDR2 SYDVKM. The CDR3 contains 12 residues. Trimming stripped 5 bases from V and 5 bases from J, with 9 bases between. This sample stems from a study of vaccination and CD4 T cells after COVID-19. General study points: Spike mono-reactive clones accounted for 304 of the 307 vaccine-specific clones found in convalescent patients.

The assay that was used to sequence DNA from cultured CD4+ T cells was the Oncomine TCR Beta short-read assay. TCRdb ran MiXCR on the PCR reads and lists one entry per CDR3 protein. The sample holds 15,000 to 20,000 distinct CDR3 sequences, 50% seen once. The treatment was: roughly 10-day PBMC culture with coronavirus spike peptide pools or control peptides (ViraFEST assay). This rearrangement joins TRBV28 to TRBJ1-2; D is unclear. The clonotype originates from a human donor who had recovered from COVID-19. Sample: CD4+ T cells from blood, cultured in vitro. CDR3 protein: CASSGMGYGYTF. As DNA, the CDR3 is TGTGCCAGCAGTGGTATGGGATATGGCTACACCTTC.